Presented here are 14 T cell receptor beta chains from one specimen sequenced in a study of glioma-infiltrating T cells after dendritic cell vaccination. Regarding time point: after dendritic cell vaccination, including at tumor progression/relapse. Libraries were prepared by immunoSEQ multiplex PCR; TCRdb keeps only in-frame clonotypes and omits some of them. The sample includes 100,000 or so clones, more than 70% of them seen just once. This material consisted of blood, taken after dendritic cell vaccination. These receptors originate from a human donor with glioblastoma.

This sequence joins TRBV7-9 and TRBJ1-1, with a weak D call TRBD1 (5 bases). The V gene lost 2 bases and the J gene lost 4 bases, with 5 bases spanning the gap. The germline CDR1 and CDR2 sequences are SEHNR and FQNEAQ (reference sequence). The CDR3 extends over 12 amino acids. The CDR3 region has the DNA TGTGCCAGCAGCTTAAGGGGCACTGAAGCTTTCTTT. This codes for CASSLRGTEAFF.

This clone showed up just once. V usage is TRBV18 and J usage is TRBJ1-2; no firm D call. V lost 3 bases and J 6 bases, leaving 14 bases between the germline ends. Per the germline V gene, CDR1 is KGHSH and CDR2 is LQKENI. The CDR3 runs 14 residues. CDR3 amino acids: CASSPSRAFDGYTF. The CDR3 DNA sequence: TGTGCCAGCTCACCCTCGAGGGCCTTTGATGGCTACACCTTC. Drawing the rest from reference TRBV18 and TRBJ1-2, the complete variable domain is NAGVMQNPRHLVRRRGQEARLRCSPMKGHSHVYWYRQLPEEGLKFMVYLQKENIIDESGMPKERFSAEFPKEGPSILRIQQVVRGDSAAYFCASSPSRAFDGYTFGSGTRLTVV.

The rearrangement links TRBV27 to TRBJ1-1; a weak D match, TRBD1 (5 bases). Trimming removed 5 bases from V and 0 bases from J, with 13 bases in between. The CDR3 runs 15 residues. CDR1 and CDR2 from the germline V gene are MNHEY and SMNVEV (reference sequence). CDR3 amino acids: CASSRSGGMNTEAFF. The DNA for the CDR3 is TGTGCCAGCAGTCGAAGCGGGGGAATGAACACTGAAGCTTTCTTT.

The CDR3 DNA is TGTGCCAGCAGCGTACAACAGTTAAATTCACCCCTCCACTTT. Translated: CASSVQQLNSPLHF. The chain carries TRBV9 and TRBJ1-6; D is ambiguous. V gave up 1 base and J gave up 7 bases, with 9 bases separating them. The germline gives CDR1 SGDLS, CDR2 YYNGEE. The CDR3 sequence is 14 residues long.

The sample holds one count of this clone. This chain links TRBV6-1 with TRBJ2-7; 13 bases are shared with TRBD2. The ends lost 5 bases at V and 6 bases at J; junction bases unmatched: 7. The CDR3 is made up of 15 amino acids. CDR1 and CDR2 from the germline V gene are MNHNS and SASEGT. The CDR3 here is CASSFGLAGDSEQYF. The CDR3 DNA reads TGTGCCAGCAGTTTTGGACTAGCGGGAGACAGCGAGCAGTACTTC.

The rearrangement links TRBV28 to TRBJ2-1; D perhaps matches TRBD2 (6 bases). Trimming shortened V by 8 bases and J by 0 bases, and 11 bases separated the two germline ends. The V gene's germline CDR1 is MDHEN and CDR2 SYDVKM. This CDR3 contains 14 residues. CDR3: CASRVGGSYNEQFF. Written as DNA, the CDR3 is TGTGCCAGCCGGGTGGGGGGCTCCTACAATGAGCAGTTCTTC.

This chain joins TRBV5-6 and TRBJ1-1; 7 bases agree with TRBD1. Unmatched junction bases numbered 8, after V lost 3 bases and J lost 6 bases. The germline V gene encodes CDR1 SGHDT and CDR2 YYEEEE. The CDR3 totals 14 residues. CDR3 sequence: CASSWGSGGAEAFF. For the CDR3, the DNA is TGTGCCAGCAGCTGGGGATCAGGGGGAGCTGAAGCTTTCTTT.

The chain is built from TRBV5-6 and TRBJ1-2; TRBD1 is a possible D gene (5 bases). The V end was cut by 1 base, the J end by 7 bases, with 8 bases between. The CDR3 is 12 amino acids. Germline values: CDR1 SGHDT, CDR2 YYEEEE. The CDR3 nucleotides read TGTGCCAGCAGCTTGTGGGGGGGTGGCTACACCTTC. Amino acid sequence: CASSLWGGGYTF.

The chain carries TRBV28 and TRBJ2-1; TRBD2 aligns across 11 bases. Per the germline V gene, CDR1 is MDHEN and CDR2 is SYDVKM. The trim removed 5 bases at V and 3 bases at J, leaving 3 bases unmatched. The CDR3 is made up of 15 amino acids. CDR3 nucleotides: TGTGCCAGCAGTCCCACTAGCGGGGGCTACAATGAGCAGTTCTTC. Its protein product is CASSPTSGGYNEQFF.

The rearrangement joins TRBV6-5 to TRBJ1-2; tentatively, D is TRBD1 (6 bases). Germline lookup yields CDR1 MNHEY and CDR2 SVGAGI. This CDR3 contains 15 residues. The germline V and J ends were trimmed by 8 bases and 8 bases, with 24 bases remaining between them. CDR3 nucleotides: TGTGCCAGCCGCAAGACTGCGGGGGCCGGGGGCGGCTACACCTTC. Translation gives CASRKTAGAGGGYTF.

This clone was counted a single time. The V gene is TRBV5-1, the J gene TRBJ2-5, with D possibly TRBD1 on 6 matching bases. Trimming stripped 4 bases from V and 2 bases from J, with 12 bases between. Germline V gene sequence: CDR1 SGHRS, CDR2 YFSETQ. There are 14 residues in the CDR3. The CDR3 DNA reads as TGCGCCAGCAGCCCACCGGGGACACAAGAGACCCAGTACTTC. Translating it yields CASSPPGTQETQYF.

This clone has a handful of counts. The gene calls are TRBV19 and TRBJ1-1, with TRBD1 as a possible D gene (5 bases). Trimming cost V 7 bases and J 2 bases, with 11 bases left between them. CDR3 length equals 13 residues. CDR1 and CDR2 (germline): LNHDA, SQIVND (reference sequence). CDR3 nucleotides: TGTGCCAGTACGGGGGGAGGAAACACTGAAGCTTTCTTT. Encoded protein: CASTGGGNTEAFF.

The J gene is TRBJ2-1, the V gene TRBV5-1; D might be TRBD1 (6 bases). The CDR3 consists of 19 residues. Germline CDR1 and CDR2: SGHRS and YFSETQ. The V end was cut by 1 base, the J end by 4 bases, with 24 bases between. The CDR3 DNA follows: TGCGCCAGCAGCTTGACTCGTCACAGGGCCCTGTTGAGTTACAATGAGCAGTTCTTC. This encodes CASSLTRHRALLSYNEQFF.

There are a few counts of this clone. The chain couples TRBV6-1 to TRBJ2-7, with D tentatively TRBD2 (6 bases). Trimming took off 7 bases at V and 1 base at J, with 17 bases between the two ends. This CDR3 is 15 amino acids long. Looked up from germline, CDR1 is MNHNS and CDR2 is SASEGT. The DNA for the CDR3 is TGTGCCAGCACCTTTGGGGGAGGTGATTCCTACGAGCAGTACTTC. Translating gives CASTFGGGDSYEQYF.